This T cell receptor (beta chain) emerged from a study of cytomegalovirus exposure and HLA in healthy donors. Study information: Previous work identified 120 million or so unique TCR beta sequences from around 180 million T cells. There were 300 to 400 genotyped donors. Of these, roughly 84% fell in the genetic ancestry cluster associated with self-reported Caucasian donors. Study-level points and caveats: The study flagged approximately 180 TCR beta chains as cytomegalovirus-associated. Later analysis showed TCR association rates varying by HLA locus, highest for DRB1 and lowest for HLA-C.

Of note for this clone: Its antigen is undetermined. Other DNA sequences in this sample translate to the same CDR3.

The PCR was carried out with 60 Vbeta primers and 13 Jbeta primers. Assay used: immunoSEQ multiplex PCR; TCRdb lists only in-frame clones, some missing. The sample gives 150,000 to 200,000 clones, around 78% of which show up once; about 1.9% is in the top ten. Germline CDR1 and CDR2: SGHTA and FQGNSA. V was shortened by 4 bases and J by 0 bases, with 10 bases between the two germline ends. The CDR3 contains 14 residues. The clonotype originates from a woman aged 25 to 39 in good health and CMV-seropositive. This chain uses TRBV7-2 with TRBJ2-7; tentatively, D is TRBD1 (5 bases). Sequenced input: PBMCs. CDR3 sequence reads: CASSSRQGSYEQYF. The DNA for the CDR3 is TGTGCCAGCAGCTCACGGCAGGGCTCCTACGAGCAGTACTTC.